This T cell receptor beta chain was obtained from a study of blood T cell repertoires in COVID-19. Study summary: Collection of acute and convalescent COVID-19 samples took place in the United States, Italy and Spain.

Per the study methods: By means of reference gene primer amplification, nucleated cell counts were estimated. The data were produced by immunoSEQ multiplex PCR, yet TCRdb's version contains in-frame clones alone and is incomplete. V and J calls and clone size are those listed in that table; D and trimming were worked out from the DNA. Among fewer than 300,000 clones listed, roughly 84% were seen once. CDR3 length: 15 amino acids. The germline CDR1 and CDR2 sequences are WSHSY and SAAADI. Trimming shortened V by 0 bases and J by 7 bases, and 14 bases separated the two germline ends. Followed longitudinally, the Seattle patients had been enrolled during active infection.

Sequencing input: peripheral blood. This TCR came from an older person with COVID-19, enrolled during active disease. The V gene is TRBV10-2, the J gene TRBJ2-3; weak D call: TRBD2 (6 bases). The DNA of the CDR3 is TGCGCCAGCAGTGAGTCGACCGGGACTTCGAATACGCAGTATTTT. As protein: CASSESTGTSNTQYF.